A selection of T cell receptor beta chains follows, all from one sample in a study of Ad26.COV2.S vaccination and SARS-CoV-2 variants. Clones were read by immunoSEQ multiplex PCR, and TCRdb kept only the in-frame ones, dropping some. Altogether 350,000 to 500,000 clones are present, about 90% being singletons, with the ten largest covering roughly 4%. The source was peripheral blood, collected in a trial of Ad26.COV2.S vaccine versus placebo. These receptors came from a person between 18 and 60 years old who received the Ad26.COV2.S COVID-19 vaccine or a placebo. CDR3s include the opening cysteine and the closing phenylalanine or tryptophan. The D gene is left open where the match is weak. The size entry is marked missing in some rows and otherwise reads once, few, many or a size class.

TRBV11-1	NA	NA	TRBJ2-5	CASSLVDRKQETQYF	TGTGCCAGCAGCTTAGTTGACAGAAAACAAGAGACCCAGTACTTC
TRBV11-3	NA	NA	TRBJ2-5	CASSLDRETQYF	TGTGCCAGCAGCTTAGATCGGGAGACCCAGTACTTC
TRBV4-1	TRBD2	once	TRBJ2-1	CASSQELSLAGGPVYEQFF	TGCGCCAGCAGCCAAGAGTTGTCGCTAGCGGGAGGGCCCGTCTATGAGCAGTTCTTC
TRBV9	NA	NA	TRBJ1-1	CASSVGGHKDTEAFF	TGTGCCAGCAGCGTGGGGGGACATAAAGACACTGAAGCTTTCTTT
TRBV24-1	TRBD1	NA	TRBJ1-1	CATSDSDRGTEAFF	TGTGCCACCAGTGATTCGGACAGGGGCACTGAAGCTTTCTTT
TRBV27	NA	NA	TRBJ1-5	CASSLGRRGPQHF	TGTGCCAGCAGTTTGGGGCGGCGGGGGCCCCAGCATTTT
TRBV19	TRBD2	many	TRBJ2-7	CASSIVGPSGRGPYEQYF	TGTGCCAGTAGTATAGTAGGGCCTAGCGGGAGGGGTCCCTACGAGCAGTACTTC
TRBV7-3	TRBD1	NA	TRBJ2-3	CASSLIRGQKDTQYF	TGTGCCAGCAGCTTAATCAGGGGGCAGAAGGATACGCAGTATTTT
TRBV29-1	NA	NA	TRBJ1-4	CSARGAISNEKLFF	TGCAGCGCTCGGGGGGCGATTTCTAATGAAAAACTGTTTTTT
TRBV2	TRBD2	NA	TRBJ2-5	CASSEAREGRETQYF	TGTGCCAGCAGTGAAGCCCGGGAGGGCCGGGAGACCCAGTACTTC
TRBV19	NA	NA	TRBJ1-3	CASSISSASSGNTIYF	TGTGCCAGTAGTATATCCTCGGCCTCCTCTGGAAACACCATATATTTT
TRBV6-1	NA	NA	TRBJ1-6	CASSEVSRVDPLHF	TGTGCCAGCAGTGAAGTGTCCAGGGTGGACCCCCTCCACTTT
TRBV6-5	NA	NA	TRBJ2-7	CASRLSGAYEQYF	TGTGCCAGCAGATTAAGCGGAGCCTACGAGCAGTACTTC
TRBV4-3	NA	NA	TRBJ1-5	CASSQDWGANQPQHF	TGCGCCAGCAGCCAAGATTGGGGGGCTAATCAGCCCCAGCATTTT
TRBV9	TRBD2	NA	TRBJ2-2	CASSVEWTSGGTGELFF	TGTGCCAGCAGCGTAGAGTGGACTAGCGGGGGAACCGGGGAGCTGTTTTTT
TRBV19	NA	NA	TRBJ2-5	CASHSGGYQETQYF	TGTGCCAGTCACAGCGGCGGATACCAAGAGACCCAGTACTTC
TRBV28	TRBD2	NA	TRBJ2-5	CASSPTRGVQETQYF	TGTGCCAGCAGTCCAACCCGGGGGGTACAGGAGACCCAGTACTTC
TRBV2	NA	NA	TRBJ2-1	CASREQFF	TGTGCCAGCAGGGAGCAGTTCTTC
TRBV24-1	NA	once	TRBJ2-1	CATSVAGNEQFF	TGTGCCACCAGTGTTGCGGGGAATGAGCAGTTCTTC
TRBV6-2/TRBV6-3	NA	NA	TRBJ2-7	CASSYQDRGAQYF	TGTGCCAGCAGTTACCAGGACCGGGGGGCGCAGTACTTC
TRBV18	NA	NA	TRBJ2-3	CASSPPTRTDTQYF	TGTGCCAGCTCACCACCGACTAGGACAGATACGCAGTATTTT
TRBV30	NA	NA	TRBJ2-1	CAWSVLMASEQFF	TGTGCCTGGAGTGTACTTATGGCCAGTGAGCAGTTCTTC
TRBV9	TRBD2	NA	TRBJ2-7	CASSVGTSGPGNEQYF	TGTGCCAGCAGCGTAGGGACTAGCGGGCCCGGCAACGAGCAGTACTTC
TRBV3-1/TRBV3-2	NA	once	TRBJ1-1	CASSRGDLMNTEAFF	TGTGCCAGCAGCCGAGGGGATTTAATGAACACTGAAGCTTTCTTT
TRBV6-5	NA	NA	TRBJ2-1	CAAGKRGVRNEQFF	TGTGCCGCCGGAAAAAGGGGGGTTCGGAATGAGCAGTTCTTC